This section outlines one T cell receptor beta chain sequence together with its context. V gave up 0 bases and J gave up 7 bases; unmatched junction bases: 8. Per germline, CDR1 SEHNR and CDR2 FQNEAQ (reference sequence). This CDR3 region has 16 residues. The data were taken from a study of T cell changes during pregnancy in multiple sclerosis. Sequencing was performed with immunoSEQ multiplex PCR; in TCRdb, only in-frame clones are kept and a portion is missing. The sample includes approximately 12,000 clones, about 90% seen only once; the top ten take approximately 12%. The sequenced sample was CD8+ T cells from peripheral blood mononuclear cells, obtained after pregnancy. This chain joins TRBV7-9 and TRBJ2-1; 8 bases are shared with TRBD1. The TCR comes from a female donor in good health, enrolled as a control in a pregnancy study. The CDR3 loop reads CASSLALGDRSNEQFF. CDR3 coding DNA: TGTGCCAGCAGCTTAGCATTGGGGGACAGGTCGAATGAGCAGTTCTTC.